A single sample gave rise to the 26 T cell receptor beta chains below, sequenced in a study of CD8 T cells in ankylosing spondylitis. TCRdb itself ran the 5' RACE reads through MiXCR, one entry per CDR3 protein. The sample lists a few hundred thousand distinct CDR3 sequences; around 21% were seen once. The material sequenced was blood, either unsorted or a sorted T cell fraction (not recorded which). These receptors came from a female donor with ankylosing spondylitis or in good health (not recorded which).

V and J are TRBV12-3 or TRBV12-4 and TRBJ2-1; 11 positions match TRBD2. The CDR3 totals 15 residues. With V trimmed by 4 bases and J by 7 bases, 6 bases remained unmatched. CDR3 DNA sequence: TGTGCCAGCAGTTCCACTAGCGGGAGCATGAATGAGCAGTTCTTC. Residues: CASSSTSGSMNEQFF.

The chain employs TRBV18 and TRBJ1-2; no clear D gene. Trimming stripped 4 bases from V and 8 bases from J, with 8 bases between. The CDR3 sequence is 11 residues long. The germline V gene encodes CDR1 KGHSH and CDR2 LQKENI. CDR3 amino acids: CASSQRGGYTF. CDR3 DNA sequence: TGTGCCAGCTCACAACGAGGGGGCTACACCTTC.

This clonotype was observed many times. The chain couples TRBV10-3 to TRBJ1-2; D unresolved. CDR3 length: 15 residues. Trimming removed 3 bases at V and 0 bases at J, with 11 bases between. Germline V CDR1 and CDR2: ENHRY, SYGVKD. CDR3 bases: TGTGCCATCAGTGAACCGGACCGCCCTAACTATGGCTACACCTTC. This encodes CAISEPDRPNYGYTF.

This clonotype was observed a few times. This chain links TRBV20-1 with TRBJ2-7; perhaps TRBD1 as D (5 bases). CDR1 DFQATT and CDR2 SNEGSKA come from the germline V gene (reference sequence). Trimming cost V 0 bases and J 5 bases, with 17 bases left between them. The CDR3 loop spans 15 amino acids. In DNA, the CDR3 is TGCAGTGCTAGAGATACCCGGCAGGGCTTCAACGAGCAGTACTTC. Translated, it gives CSARDTRQGFNEQYF.

This clonotype was seen more than once but under ten times. The rearrangement joins TRBV27 to TRBJ2-2; D ambiguous. Germline loops: CDR1 MNHEY, CDR2 SMNVEV (reference sequence). Trimming shortened V by 9 bases and J by 4 bases, and 21 bases separated the two germline ends. The CDR3 sequence is 16 residues long. The CDR3: CARGWGRETFTGELFF. CDR3 sequence (DNA): TGTGCCAGGGGATGGGGTAGGGAAACTTTCACCGGGGAGCTGTTTTTT.

This clonotype occurred a few times. The chain combines TRBV5-1 with TRBJ2-1; TRBD1 agrees at 11 bases. Per the germline V gene, CDR1 is SGHRS and CDR2 is YFSETQ. The CDR3 is 19 amino acids. V was pared by 3 bases and J by 5 bases, with 16 bases of the junction left unmatched. The CDR3 spells CASSSRDRGGTNLDNEQFF. CDR3 DNA: TGCGCCAGCAGCTCCCGGGACAGGGGGGGTACGAACCTCGACAATGAGCAGTTCTTC.

This clonotype was seen only a few times. This chain connects TRBV20-1 to TRBJ2-5, with D perhaps TRBD1 or TRBD2 (5 bases each). The germline gives CDR1 DFQATT, CDR2 SNEGSKA (reference sequence). CDR3 length: 13 amino acids. Trimming removed 6 bases from V and 5 bases from J, with 16 bases in between. This chain's CDR3 is CSAPGAQLETQYF. The CDR3 DNA follows: TGCAGTGCCCCCGGGGCCCAACTGGAGACCCAGTACTTC.

The rearrangement joins TRBV5-1 to TRBJ2-4, with a weak D call TRBD2 (7 bases). The germline V gene encodes CDR1 SGHRS and CDR2 YFSETQ. The CDR3 consists of 14 residues. The V gene lost 7 bases and the J gene lost 6 bases, with 17 bases spanning the gap. The CDR3 DNA is TGCGCCAGCCGGGGGGCCTCAGGGTCAAACATTCAGTACTTC. Its protein is CASRGASGSNIQYF.

The chain employs TRBV6-1 and TRBJ2-1, with D possibly matching TRBD2 (5 bases). Deletions cut 6 bases from V and 9 bases from J, with 15 bases between. The germline V gene has CDR1 MNHNS and CDR2 SASEGT. There are 13 residues in the CDR3. This CDR3 is CASSVETGSEQFF. CDR3 DNA: TGTGCCAGCAGCGTGGAGACGGGGAGTGAGCAGTTCTTC.

The rearrangement joins TRBV28 to TRBJ2-3; the match to TRBD1 covers 8 bases. The V gene's germline CDR1 is MDHEN and CDR2 SYDVKM. The CDR3 consists of 15 residues. V lost 0 bases to trimming and J lost 3 bases; unmatched junction nucleotides: 2. The CDR3 reads CASSLWQGATDTQYF. In DNA form, the CDR3 reads TGTGCCAGCAGTTTATGGCAGGGGGCAACAGATACGCAGTATTTT.

In its sample, this clonotype was seen a few times. This chain uses TRBV29-1 with TRBJ1-2, with 11 bases matching TRBD1. CDR1 and CDR2 from the germline V gene are SQVTM and ANQGSEA. V was clipped by 5 bases and J by 0 bases; unmatched bases: 8. The CDR3 has 16 residues. The CDR3 bases are TGCAGCGTTCTGGGACAGGGGGAAAGTTCTAACTATGGCTACACCTTC. Translation: CSVLGQGESSNYGYTF.

V is TRBV5-1 and J is TRBJ1-1; no clear D. Trimming took off 5 bases at V and 2 bases at J, with 7 bases between the two ends. This CDR3 has 12 amino acids. Germline loops: CDR1 SGHRS, CDR2 YFSETQ. The CDR3 region is CASREANTEAFF. CDR3 coding DNA: TGCGCCAGCAGAGAAGCAAACACTGAAGCTTTCTTT.

This sequence joins TRBV7-2 and TRBJ2-1; 7 bases are shared with TRBD2. CDR3 length: 16 amino acids. Losses at the gene ends were 6 bases for V and 0 bases for J; bases not matched to a gene: 8. Looked up from germline, CDR1 is SGHTA and CDR2 is FQGNSA. In nucleotides, the CDR3 is TGTGCCAGCAGACCTAACCGCGGGGGCTCCTACAATGAGCAGTTCTTC. It encodes CASRPNRGGSYNEQFF.

The chain is built from TRBV3-1 and TRBJ1-1; D call uncertain. CDR1 is LGHDT and CDR2 is YNNKEL in the germline V gene (reference sequence). The germline V and J ends were trimmed by 4 bases and 12 bases, with 15 bases remaining between them. This CDR3 region has 12 residues. CDR3 nucleotides: TGTGCCAGCAGCCCCCCCGGTCGCCGGCCTTTCTTT. Translating gives CASSPPGRRPFF.

The chain uses TRBV25-1 and TRBJ2-1; TRBD2 is a possible D gene (5 bases). This CDR3 contains 13 residues. Germline CDR1 and CDR2: MGHDK and SYGVNS. Trimming pared 3 bases from V and 8 bases from J, leaving 11 bases between. The CDR3 loop is CASSESGRDEQFF. The CDR3 DNA reads as TGTGCCAGCAGTGAGTCTGGGCGGGATGAGCAGTTCTTC.

The chain has TRBV28 and TRBJ2-7; 9 positions match TRBD1. V shed 3 bases and J 2 bases; nucleotides not matched to a gene: 8. The CDR3 covers 16 residues. Germline V gives CDR1 MDHEN, CDR2 SYDVKM. The CDR3 reads CASSLTGTGIAYEQYF. In DNA, the CDR3 is TGTGCCAGCAGTTTGACCGGGACAGGGATCGCCTACGAGCAGTACTTC.

This clonotype showed up many times. A much larger clone lies a single base off, so this may be a read error. The V call is TRBV29-1, the J call TRBJ1-2, with D perhaps TRBD1 (6 bases). The CDR3 loop spans 13 amino acids. The V gene lost 7 bases and the J gene lost 2 bases, with 14 bases spanning the gap. Germline CDR1 reads SQVTM; CDR2 reads ANQGSEA. CDR3 in amino acids: CSAGQKKNYGYTF. The CDR3 nucleotides read TGCAGCGCTGGACAGAAAAAAAACTATGGCTACACCTTC.

This chain links TRBV5-1 with TRBJ2-5, with a possible D match to TRBD1 (5 bases). Germline CDR1 SGHRS, CDR2 YFSETQ. V dropped 0 bases and J dropped 2 bases, with 17 bases sitting between them. This CDR3 is 17 amino acids long. The CDR3 DNA sequence: TGCGCCAGCAGCTTGGGACCTTCAGGGTCAACACAAGAGACCCAGTACTTC. It encodes CASSLGPSGSTQETQYF.

This clonotype showed up many times. The J gene is TRBJ2-5, the V gene TRBV12-3 or TRBV12-4, with unresolved D. V lost 2 bases, J lost 4 bases, and 8 bases lay in between. This CDR3 region has 13 residues. CDR3: CASSLRRRETQYF. CDR3 coding DNA: TGTGCCAGCAGTTTAAGGCGTCGAGAGACCCAGTACTTC.

This clonotype was counted a few times. The chain recombines TRBV14 with TRBJ2-1, with 8 bases that match TRBD2. Germline trimming cut 4 bases from V and 7 bases from J; bases unmatched to any gene: 9. Looked up from germline, CDR1 is SGHDN and CDR2 is FVKESK. The CDR3 runs to 15 residues. The CDR3 DNA sequence: TGTGCCAGCAGCCCTCTAGCGGGTAGGGCTAATGAGCAGTTCTTC. This translates into CASSPLAGRANEQFF.

The V call is TRBV18, the J call TRBJ2-1, with TRBD1 matching over 9 bases. After removal of 3 bases from V and 2 bases from J, the junction contained 17 bases not matched to a gene. The CDR3 loop spans 20 amino acids. Looked up from germline, CDR1 is KGHSH and CDR2 is LQKENI. The CDR3 bases are TGTGCCAGCTCACCCAATTTCTACAGGGGGCCTAGGAAAGCCTACAATGAGCAGTTCTTC. Its protein product is CASSPNFYRGPRKAYNEQFF.

This clonotype appeared many times. An end of the junction does not agree with germline; a read error may underlie this. V is TRBV7-2 and J is TRBJ2-1; the match to TRBD2 covers 11 bases. The CDR3 extends over 15 amino acids. Germline values: CDR1 SGHTA, CDR2 FQGNSA. CDR3 loop: CASSLVAGGYNEQFF. CDR3 DNA: TGCGCCAGCAGCTTGGTAGCGGGAGGGTACAATGAGCAGTTCTTC.

The sample holds a few counts of this clonotype. This sequence joins TRBV18 and TRBJ1-4, with D possibly matching TRBD1 (5 bases). With 6 bases removed from V and 4 bases from J, the gap between germline ends came to 9 bases. In germline, CDR1 is KGHSH, CDR2 LQKENI. The CDR3 contains 13 residues. CDR3 protein: CASSQGLNEKLFF. The CDR3 DNA is TGTGCCAGCTCGCAGGGACTTAATGAAAAACTGTTTTTT. The variable domain in full, with the rest retrieved from reference TRBV18 and TRBJ1-4, is NAGVMQNPRHLVRRRGQEARLRCSPMKGHSHVYWYRQLPEEGLKFMVYLQKENIIDESGMPKERFSAEFPKEGPSILRIQQVVRGDSAAYFCASSQGLNEKLFFGSGTQLSVL.

This clonotype has ten or more counts. Here the CDR3 DNA reads TGTGCCAGCAGCTTAGACGGCGGCTCTTACCCCTACGAGCAGTACTTC. Translation: CASSLDGGSYPYEQYF. This chain joins TRBV7-9 and TRBJ2-7, with D unclear. Trimming left V 1 base short and J 2 bases short, with 15 bases between. This CDR3 is 16 amino acids long. The germline CDR1 and CDR2 sequences are SEHNR and FQNEAQ (reference sequence).

The chain recombines TRBV18 with TRBJ1-1, with a weak D call TRBD1 (5 bases). V lost 3 bases and J 1 base, leaving 9 bases between the germline ends. From germline, CDR1 is KGHSH and CDR2 LQKENI. The CDR3 is made up of 14 amino acids. This CDR3 is CASSPPTGNTEAFF. The DNA of the CDR3 is TGTGCCAGCTCACCCCCCACAGGGAACACTGAAGCTTTCTTT.

Only a few counts were recorded for this clonotype. An end of the junction does not agree with germline; a read error may underlie this. This chain uses TRBV29-1 with TRBJ1-1; unclear D gene. Germline assignment: CDR1 SQVTM and CDR2 ANQGSEA. The CDR3 spans 13 residues. CDR3 in amino acids: CSVEGKLNTEAFF. DNA for the CDR3: TGCAGCGTGGAAGGAAAACTGAACACTGAAGCTTTCTTT.